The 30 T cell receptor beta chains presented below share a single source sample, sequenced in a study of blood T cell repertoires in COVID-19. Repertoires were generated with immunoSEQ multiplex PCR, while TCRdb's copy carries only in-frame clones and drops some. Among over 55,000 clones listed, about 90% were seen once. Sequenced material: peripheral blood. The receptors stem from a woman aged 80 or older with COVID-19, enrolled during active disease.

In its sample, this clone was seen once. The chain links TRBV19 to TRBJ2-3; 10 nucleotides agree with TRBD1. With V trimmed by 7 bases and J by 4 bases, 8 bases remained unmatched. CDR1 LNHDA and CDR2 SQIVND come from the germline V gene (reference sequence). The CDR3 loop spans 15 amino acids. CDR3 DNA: TGTGCCAGTACCTACTCCGGACAGGGGGCAGATACGCAGTATTTT. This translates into CASTYSGQGADTQYF.

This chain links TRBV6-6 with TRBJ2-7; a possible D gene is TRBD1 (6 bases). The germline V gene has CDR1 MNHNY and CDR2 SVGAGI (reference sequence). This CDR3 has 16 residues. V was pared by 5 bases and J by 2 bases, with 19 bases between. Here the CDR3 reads CASSNYGYRVPYEQYF. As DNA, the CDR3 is TGTGCCAGCAGTAACTACGGGTACAGGGTTCCCTACGAGCAGTACTTC.

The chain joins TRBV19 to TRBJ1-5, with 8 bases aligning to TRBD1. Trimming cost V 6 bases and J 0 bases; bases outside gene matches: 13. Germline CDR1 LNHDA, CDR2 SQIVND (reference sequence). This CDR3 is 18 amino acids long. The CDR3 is CASRTDRGAGTSNQPQHF. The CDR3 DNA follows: TGTGCCAGTAGGACCGACAGGGGAGCGGGTACTAGCAATCAGCCCCAGCATTTT.

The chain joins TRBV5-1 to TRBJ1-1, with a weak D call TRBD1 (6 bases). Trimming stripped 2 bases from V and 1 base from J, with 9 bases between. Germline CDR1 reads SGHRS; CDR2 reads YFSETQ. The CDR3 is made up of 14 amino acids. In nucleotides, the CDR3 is TGCGCCAGCAGCTTTGGGGGCCCGAACACTGAAGCTTTCTTT. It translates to CASSFGGPNTEAFF. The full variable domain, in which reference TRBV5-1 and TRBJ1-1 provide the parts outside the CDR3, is KAGVTQTPRYLIKTRGQQVTLSCSPISGHRSVSWYQQTPGQGLQFLFEYFSETQRNKGNFPGRFSGRQFSNSRSEMNVSTLELGDSALYLCASSFGGPNTEAFFGQGTRLTVV.

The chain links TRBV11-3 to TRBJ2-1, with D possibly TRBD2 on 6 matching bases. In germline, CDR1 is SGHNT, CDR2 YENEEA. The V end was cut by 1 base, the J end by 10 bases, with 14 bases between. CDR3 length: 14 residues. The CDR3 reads CASSLGSGGTEQFF. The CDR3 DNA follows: TGTGCCAGCAGCTTAGGGTCCGGGGGAACCGAGCAGTTCTTC.

The CDR3: CASRGGTRGTGELFF. CDR3 bases: TGTGCCAGTAGGGGGGGGACCCGAGGCACCGGGGAGCTGTTTTTT. The chain joins TRBV19 to TRBJ2-2; 7 bases are a match to TRBD2. The CDR3 sequence is 15 residues long. In germline, CDR1 is LNHDA, CDR2 SQIVND (reference sequence). V shed 6 bases, J shed 4 bases, and the junction held 8 bases outside the gene matches.

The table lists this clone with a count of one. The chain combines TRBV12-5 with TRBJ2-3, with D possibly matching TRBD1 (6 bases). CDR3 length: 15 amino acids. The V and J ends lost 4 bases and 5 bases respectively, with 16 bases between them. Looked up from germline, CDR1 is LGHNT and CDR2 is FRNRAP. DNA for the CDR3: TGTGCTAGTGGTTCAGGGGACACCATCAGAGATACGCAGTATTTT. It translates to CASGSGDTIRDTQYF.

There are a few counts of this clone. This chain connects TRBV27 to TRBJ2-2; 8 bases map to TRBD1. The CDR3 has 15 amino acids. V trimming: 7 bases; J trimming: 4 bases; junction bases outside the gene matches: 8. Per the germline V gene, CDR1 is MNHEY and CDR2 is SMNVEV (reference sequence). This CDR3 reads CASNPQGARTGELFF. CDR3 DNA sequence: TGTGCCAGCAACCCTCAGGGGGCGCGCACCGGGGAGCTGTTTTTT.

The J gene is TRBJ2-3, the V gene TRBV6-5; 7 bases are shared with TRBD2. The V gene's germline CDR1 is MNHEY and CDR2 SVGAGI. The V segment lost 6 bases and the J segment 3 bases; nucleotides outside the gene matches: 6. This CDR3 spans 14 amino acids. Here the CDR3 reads CASRPPGGTDTQYF. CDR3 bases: TGTGCCAGCAGGCCCCCCGGGGGGACAGATACGCAGTATTTT.

The CDR3 reads CASSIVSLRSNEQYF. In nucleotides, the CDR3 is TGTGCCAGTAGTATAGTGTCGCTACGAAGTAACGAGCAGTACTTC. The J gene is TRBJ2-7, the V gene TRBV19; no firm D call. From germline, CDR1 is LNHDA and CDR2 SQIVND (reference sequence). V was cut by 1 base and J by 5 bases, with 15 bases left in between. CDR3 length: 15 residues.

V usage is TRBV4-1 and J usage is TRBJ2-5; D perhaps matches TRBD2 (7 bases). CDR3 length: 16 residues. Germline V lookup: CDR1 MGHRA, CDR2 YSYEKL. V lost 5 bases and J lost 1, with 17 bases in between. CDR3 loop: CASSFRGGDPQETQYF. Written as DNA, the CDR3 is TGCGCCAGCAGCTTCCGAGGGGGGGATCCCCAAGAGACCCAGTACTTC.

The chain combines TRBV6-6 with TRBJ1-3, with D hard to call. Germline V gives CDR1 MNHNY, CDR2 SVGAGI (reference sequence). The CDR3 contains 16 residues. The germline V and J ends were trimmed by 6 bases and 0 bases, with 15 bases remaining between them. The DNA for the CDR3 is TGTGCCAGCAGCCTCCCTCCGGGTGTCTCTGGAAACACCATATATTTT. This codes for CASSLPPGVSGNTIYF.

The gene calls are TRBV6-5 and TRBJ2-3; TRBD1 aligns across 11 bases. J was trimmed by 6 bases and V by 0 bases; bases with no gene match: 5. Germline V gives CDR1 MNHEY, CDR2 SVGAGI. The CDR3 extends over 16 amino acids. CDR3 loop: CASSYSGTGGRDTQYF. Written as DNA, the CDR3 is TGTGCCAGCAGTTACTCCGGGACAGGGGGGAGGGATACGCAGTATTTT.

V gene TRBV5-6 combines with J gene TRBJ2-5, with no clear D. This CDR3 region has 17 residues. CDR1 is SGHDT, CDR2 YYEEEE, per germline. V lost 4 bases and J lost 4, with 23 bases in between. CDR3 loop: CASSPALRVTYGETQYF. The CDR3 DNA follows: TGTGCCAGCAGCCCGGCCCTACGGGTGACTTATGGAGAGACCCAGTACTTC. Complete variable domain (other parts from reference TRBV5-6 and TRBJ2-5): DAGVTQSPTHLIKTRGQQVTLRCSPKSGHDTVSWYQQALGQGPQFIFQYYEEEERQRGNFPDRFSGHQFPNYSSELNVNALLLGDSALYLCASSPALRVTYGETQYFGPGTRLLVL.

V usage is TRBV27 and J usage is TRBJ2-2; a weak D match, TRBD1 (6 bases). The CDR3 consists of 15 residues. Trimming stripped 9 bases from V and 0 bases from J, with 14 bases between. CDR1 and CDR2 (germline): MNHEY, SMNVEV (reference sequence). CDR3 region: CARPSGTTNTGELFF. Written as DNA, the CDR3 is TGTGCCAGACCGTCCGGGACAACGAACACCGGGGAGCTGTTTTTT.

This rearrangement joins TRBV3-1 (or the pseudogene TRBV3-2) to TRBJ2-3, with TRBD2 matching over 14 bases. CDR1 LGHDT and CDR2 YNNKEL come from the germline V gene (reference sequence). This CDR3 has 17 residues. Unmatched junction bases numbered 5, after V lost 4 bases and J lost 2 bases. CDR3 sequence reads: CASSPRLAGGPTDTQYF. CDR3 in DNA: TGTGCCAGCAGCCCCCGACTAGCGGGGGGGCCCACAGATACGCAGTATTTT.

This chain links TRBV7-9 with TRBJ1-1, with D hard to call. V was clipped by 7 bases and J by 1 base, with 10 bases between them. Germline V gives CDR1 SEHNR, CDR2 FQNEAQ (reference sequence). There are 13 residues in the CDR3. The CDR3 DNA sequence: TGTGCCAGCAATCCCGCGGGGAACACTGAAGCTTTCTTT. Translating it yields CASNPAGNTEAFF.

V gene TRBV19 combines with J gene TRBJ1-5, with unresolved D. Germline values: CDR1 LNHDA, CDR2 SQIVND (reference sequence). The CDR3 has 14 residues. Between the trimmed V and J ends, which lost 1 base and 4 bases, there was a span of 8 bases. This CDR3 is CASSIVENNQPQHF. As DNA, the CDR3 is TGTGCCAGTAGTATAGTAGAAAATAATCAGCCCCAGCATTTT.

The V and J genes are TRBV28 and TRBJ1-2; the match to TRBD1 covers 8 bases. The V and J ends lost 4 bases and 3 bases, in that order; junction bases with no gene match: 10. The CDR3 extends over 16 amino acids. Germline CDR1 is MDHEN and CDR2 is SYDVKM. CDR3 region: CASSSPVSGGHYGYTF. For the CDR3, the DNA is TGTGCCAGCAGTTCCCCTGTTTCAGGGGGCCACTATGGCTACACCTTC.

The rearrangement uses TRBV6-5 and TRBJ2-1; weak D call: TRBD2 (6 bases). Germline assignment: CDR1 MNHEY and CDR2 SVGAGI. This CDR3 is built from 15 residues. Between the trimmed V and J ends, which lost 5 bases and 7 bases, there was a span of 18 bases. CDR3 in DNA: TGTGCCAGCAGTCTAACGCGGGGCCAAGGGAATGAGCAGTTCTTC. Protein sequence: CASSLTRGQGNEQFF.

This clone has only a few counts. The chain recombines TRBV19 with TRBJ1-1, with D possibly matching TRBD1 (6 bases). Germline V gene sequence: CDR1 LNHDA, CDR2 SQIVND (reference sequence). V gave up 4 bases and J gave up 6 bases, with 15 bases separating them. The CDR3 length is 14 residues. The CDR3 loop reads CASSNPGGAAEAFF. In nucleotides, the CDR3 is TGTGCCAGTAGTAACCCCGGGGGGGCTGCTGAAGCTTTCTTT.

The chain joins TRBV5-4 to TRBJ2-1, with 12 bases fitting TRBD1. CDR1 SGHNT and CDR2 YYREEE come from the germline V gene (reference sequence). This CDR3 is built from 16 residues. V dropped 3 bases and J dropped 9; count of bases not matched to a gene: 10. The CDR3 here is CASSSAGTGGTGEQFF. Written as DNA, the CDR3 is TGTGCCAGCAGCTCGGCCGGGACAGGGGGCACGGGTGAGCAGTTCTTC.

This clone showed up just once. CDR3 DNA: TGTGCCAGCAGTCCCAAGGGGACAGCCTATGTGTACGAGCAGTACTTC. It translates to CASSPKGTAYVYEQYF. The V call is TRBV27, the J call TRBJ2-7; 7 nucleotides align to TRBD1. Germline V lookup: CDR1 MNHEY, CDR2 SMNVEV (reference sequence). This CDR3 spans 16 amino acids. The J segment lost 4 bases and the V segment lost 5 bases, leaving 14 bases of the junction unmatched.

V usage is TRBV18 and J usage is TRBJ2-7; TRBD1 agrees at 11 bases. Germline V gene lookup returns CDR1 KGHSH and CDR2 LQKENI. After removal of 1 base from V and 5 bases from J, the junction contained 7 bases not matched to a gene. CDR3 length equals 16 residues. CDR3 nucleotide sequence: TGTGCCAGCTCACCACTAGGGACAGGGGGGAATGACGAGCAGTACTTC. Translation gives CASSPLGTGGNDEQYF.

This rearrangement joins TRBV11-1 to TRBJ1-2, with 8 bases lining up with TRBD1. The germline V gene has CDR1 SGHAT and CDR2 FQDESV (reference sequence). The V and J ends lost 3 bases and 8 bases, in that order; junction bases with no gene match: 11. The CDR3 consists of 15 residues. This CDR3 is CASSLGQERRTGYTF. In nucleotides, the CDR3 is TGTGCCAGCAGCTTGGGACAGGAACGGAGAACGGGCTACACCTTC.

The CDR3 bases are TGTGCCAGCAGCCACTCCTACGAGCAGTACTTC. Its translation is CASSHSYEQYF. The chain has TRBV11-2 and TRBJ2-7; D not resolved. Germline V gene data show CDR1 as SGHAT and CDR2 as FQNNGV. This CDR3 has 11 amino acids. Trimming left V 5 bases short and J 0 bases short, with 2 bases between. The complete variable domain, with remaining parts taken from reference TRBV11-2 and TRBJ2-7, reads EAGVAQSPRYKIIEKRQSVAFWCNPISGHATLYWYQQILGQGPKLLIQFQNNGVVDDSQLPKDRFSAERLKGVDSTLKIQPAKLEDSAVYLCASSHSYEQYFGPGTRLTVT.

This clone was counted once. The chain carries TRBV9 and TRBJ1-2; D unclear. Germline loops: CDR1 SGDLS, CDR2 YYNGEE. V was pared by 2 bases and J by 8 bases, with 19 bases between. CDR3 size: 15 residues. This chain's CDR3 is CASSVDREKKRGYTF. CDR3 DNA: TGTGCCAGCAGCGTGGACCGGGAAAAAAAGCGGGGCTACACCTTC.

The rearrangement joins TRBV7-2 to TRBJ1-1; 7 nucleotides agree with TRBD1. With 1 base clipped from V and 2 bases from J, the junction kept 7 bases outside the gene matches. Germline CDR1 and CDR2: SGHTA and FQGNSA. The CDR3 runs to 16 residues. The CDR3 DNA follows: TGTGCCAGCAGCTTAGGACCTAGGGGGCGTAACACTGAAGCTTTCTTT. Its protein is CASSLGPRGRNTEAFF. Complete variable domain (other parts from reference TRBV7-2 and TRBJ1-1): GAGVSQSPSNKVTEKGKDVELRCDPISGHTALYWYRQSLGQGLEFLIYFQGNSAPDKSGLPSDRFSAERTGGSVSTLTIQRTQQEDSAVYLCASSLGPRGRNTEAFFGQGTRLTVV.

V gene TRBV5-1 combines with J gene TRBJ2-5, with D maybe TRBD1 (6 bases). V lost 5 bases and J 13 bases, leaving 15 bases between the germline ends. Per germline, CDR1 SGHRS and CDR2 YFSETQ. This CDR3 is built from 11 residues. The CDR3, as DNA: TGCGCCAGCAGGCAGGGGACACACCTGTACTTC. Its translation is CASRQGTHLYF.

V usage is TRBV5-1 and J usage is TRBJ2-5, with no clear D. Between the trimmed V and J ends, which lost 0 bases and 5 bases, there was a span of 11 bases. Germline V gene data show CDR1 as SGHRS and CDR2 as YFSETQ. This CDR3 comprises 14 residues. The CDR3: CASSLGSVRETQYF. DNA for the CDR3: TGCGCCAGCAGCTTGGGATCCGTCCGGGAGACCCAGTACTTC.